The 15 T cell receptor beta chains below all came from one sample that was sequenced in a study of T-cell memory formation after mild COVID-19. Each CDR3 protein is one row after TCRdb ran MiXCR on the 5' RACE reads. The table has about 430,000 distinct CDR3 sequences, around 24% seen once; the top ten hold 8.8%. Sequencing was performed on PBMCs or a T cell subset sorted from them (not recorded which). These receptors were taken from an adult woman who had mild COVID-19 (a few samples of this study predate the infection). Cell type and time point are not known.

J is TRBJ2-7 and V is TRBV5-3, with 10 nucleotides matching TRBD1. TRBV5-3 carries the ORF label, with uncertain function. This CDR3 region has 15 residues. V shed 5 bases and J 1 base; nucleotides not matched to a gene: 6. The DNA of the CDR3 is TGTGCCAGAAGGACCGGGACAGGGGATTCCTACGAGCAGTACTTC. Amino acid sequence: CARRTGTGDSYEQYF.

The chain carries TRBV11-2 and TRBJ2-7, with 11 nucleotides matching TRBD2. This CDR3 is built from 17 residues. The J segment lost 4 bases and the V segment lost 3 bases, leaving 11 bases of the junction unmatched. Germline assignment: CDR1 SGHAT and CDR2 FQNNGV. The chain's CDR3 is CASSFTSGSTILYEQYF. The CDR3 nucleotides are TGTGCCAGCAGCTTTACTAGCGGGAGTACTATCCTGTACGAGCAGTACTTC.

The chain combines TRBV15 with TRBJ1-1; D is perhaps TRBD1 (5 bases). Between the trimmed V and J ends, which lost 1 base and 6 bases, there was a span of 12 bases. CDR1 is LNHNV, CDR2 YYDKDF, per germline (reference sequence). The CDR3 is 14 residues long. The CDR3 spells CATSRGDREAEAFF. The DNA for the CDR3 is TGTGCCACCAGCAGAGGGGACCGGGAAGCTGAAGCTTTCTTT.

The J gene is TRBJ1-1, the V gene TRBV3-1; TRBD1 is a possible D gene (5 bases). Germline values: CDR1 LGHDT, CDR2 YNNKEL (reference sequence). Trimming cost V 4 bases and J 5 bases, with 17 bases left between them. This CDR3 spans 15 amino acids. The CDR3 nucleotides read TGTGCCAGCAGCCTCCCTCAGGGTCGGGGTACTGAAGCTTTCTTT. It translates to CASSLPQGRGTEAFF. Together with reference TRBV3-1 and TRBJ1-1, the CDR3 gives the full variable domain: DTAVSQTPKYLVTQMGNDKSIKCEQNLGHDTMYWYKQDSKKFLKIMFSYNNKELIINETVPNRFSPKSPDKAHLNLHINSLELGDSAVYFCASSLPQGRGTEAFFGQGTRLTVV.

This clonotype was counted a few times. The V gene is TRBV2, the J gene TRBJ1-3; tentatively, D is TRBD1 (6 bases). Trimming shortened V by 2 bases and J by 6 bases, and 20 bases separated the two germline ends. The CDR3 has 17 amino acids. Germline V gene lookup returns CDR1 SNHLY and CDR2 FYNNEI. CDR3 nucleotides: TGTGCCAGCAGTGAAATCGTGGAGACAGGAGTAGAAAACACCATATATTTT. Translation gives CASSEIVETGVENTIYF.

The V gene is TRBV7-9, the J gene TRBJ2-5, with D maybe TRBD2 (7 bases). The CDR3 totals 17 residues. Germline loops: CDR1 SEHNR, CDR2 FQNEAQ (reference sequence). Trimming removed 4 bases from V and 1 base from J, with 19 bases in between. This CDR3 is CASSSPSRGGLQETQYF. The CDR3 nucleotides read TGTGCCAGCAGCTCCCCCTCTAGGGGGGGCCTCCAAGAGACCCAGTACTTC.

V usage is TRBV12-3 or TRBV12-4 and J usage is TRBJ2-1, with a tentative D call TRBD2 (5 bases). The V gene lost 0 bases and the J gene lost 8 bases, with 11 bases spanning the gap. This CDR3 spans 14 amino acids. CDR3 bases: TGTGCCAGCAGTTTAGCGGGAGTCCCTCATGAGCAGTTCTTC. This translates into CASSLAGVPHEQFF.

The genes are TRBV29-1 and TRBJ1-2; 7 bases agree with TRBD1. The V and J ends lost 7 bases and 3 bases, in that order; junction bases with no gene match: 5. Germline V CDR1 and CDR2: SQVTM, ANQGSEA. The CDR3 loop spans 12 amino acids. The DNA for the CDR3 is TGCAGCGCCGAAGACAGGGACTATGGCTACACCTTC. Its protein is CSAEDRDYGYTF.

A few counts support this clonotype. The V call is TRBV27, the J call TRBJ1-5, with D possibly being TRBD1 (5 bases). The V and J ends lost 5 bases and 3 bases respectively, with 14 bases between them. Germline V CDR1 and CDR2: MNHEY, SMNVEV (reference sequence). The CDR3 is 15 amino acids. In DNA, the CDR3 is TGTGCCAGCAGTCTAGTGCCAGGGTTCAATCAGCCCCAGCATTTT. This sequence encodes CASSLVPGFNQPQHF.

V gene TRBV19 combines with J gene TRBJ1-1; 9 bases map to TRBD1. The CDR3 consists of 15 residues. The germline CDR1 and CDR2 sequences are LNHDA and SQIVND (reference sequence). With V trimmed by 3 bases and J by 4 bases, 6 bases remained unmatched. Written as DNA, the CDR3 is TGTGCCAGTAGTATGCCCGGACAGGGGATCACTGAAGCTTTCTTT. Encoded protein: CASSMPGQGITEAFF.

The V call is TRBV20-1, the J call TRBJ2-2; 9 bases are a match to TRBD1. Per germline, CDR1 DFQATT and CDR2 SNEGSKA (reference sequence). The ends lost 7 bases at V and 5 bases at J; junction bases unmatched: 8. This CDR3 contains 14 residues. CDR3 bases: TGCAGTGTTTCCGGGACAGGGAAGACCGGGGAGCTGTTTTTT. Amino acid sequence: CSVSGTGKTGELFF.

This clonotype showed up just a few times. This chain uses TRBV5-1 with TRBJ2-2; D not certain. CDR3 length: 16 amino acids. In germline, CDR1 is SGHRS, CDR2 YFSETQ. The V end was cut by 3 bases, the J end by 1 base, with 13 bases between. The CDR3 here is CASSSERGENTGELFF. CDR3 sequence (DNA): TGCGCCAGCAGCTCGGAGCGTGGGGAGAACACCGGGGAGCTGTTTTTT. Full variable domain (missing parts from reference TRBV5-1 and TRBJ2-2): KAGVTQTPRYLIKTRGQQVTLSCSPISGHRSVSWYQQTPGQGLQFLFEYFSETQRNKGNFPGRFSGRQFSNSRSEMNVSTLELGDSALYLCASSSERGENTGELFFGEGSRLTVL.

This clonotype appeared many times. V and J are TRBV5-1 and TRBJ2-7, with 9 bases aligning to TRBD1. Looked up from germline, CDR1 is SGHRS and CDR2 is YFSETQ. The CDR3 extends over 15 amino acids. The trim removed 4 bases at V and 3 bases at J, leaving 8 bases unmatched. The CDR3 sequence: CASSNPGQGVYEQYF. The CDR3 region has the DNA TGCGCCAGCAGCAACCCGGGACAGGGAGTCTACGAGCAGTACTTC.

The chain employs TRBV4-3 and TRBJ2-1, with 7 bases fitting TRBD2. V shed 4 bases and J 1 base; nucleotides not matched to a gene: 4. This CDR3 region has 15 residues. Germline CDR1 reads LGHNA; CDR2 reads YSLEER. The CDR3 DNA reads as TGCGCCAGCAGCCCCGGGGAGGGGTCCTACAATGAGCAGTTCTTC. It codes for CASSPGEGSYNEQFF.

This clonotype was recorded a few times. The V and J genes are TRBV4-1 and TRBJ2-1, with D perhaps TRBD1 (5 bases). The V gene's germline CDR1 is MGHRA and CDR2 YSYEKL. The V end was cut by 0 bases, the J end by 2 bases, with 8 bases between. The CDR3 is 15 residues long. The CDR3 reads CASSQDDRPYNEQFF. CDR3 coding DNA: TGCGCCAGCAGCCAAGATGACAGACCCTACAATGAGCAGTTCTTC.